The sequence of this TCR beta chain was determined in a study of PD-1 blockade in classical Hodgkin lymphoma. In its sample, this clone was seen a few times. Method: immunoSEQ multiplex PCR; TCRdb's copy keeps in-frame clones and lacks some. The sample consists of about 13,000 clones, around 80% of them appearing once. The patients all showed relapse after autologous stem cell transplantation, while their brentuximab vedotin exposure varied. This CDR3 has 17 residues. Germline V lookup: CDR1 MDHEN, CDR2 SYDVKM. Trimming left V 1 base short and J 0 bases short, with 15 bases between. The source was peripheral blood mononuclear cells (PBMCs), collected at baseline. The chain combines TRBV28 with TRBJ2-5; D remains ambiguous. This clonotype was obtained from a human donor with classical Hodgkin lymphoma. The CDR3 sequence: CASSLFGRRMYQETQYF. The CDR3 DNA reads TGTGCCAGCAGTTTATTTGGCAGAAGAATGTACCAAGAGACCCAGTACTTC.